These T cell receptor beta chains were read from a single sample in a study of cytomegalovirus exposure and HLA in healthy donors. Sequencing used immunoSEQ multiplex PCR; TCRdb keeps in-frame clones, though not all of them. The data contain about 160,000 clones, 82% of them singletons. Sequencing was carried out using PBMCs. These receptors were collected from a male donor in good health and CMV-seropositive. The CDR3 runs from the conserved cysteine through the conserved F or W. Each record gives: D gene, clone size, J gene, V gene, CDR3 DNA, CDR3 protein. A D gene is named only where the DNA matches it firmly. The listing skips clone size in some rows; elsewhere it reads once, few, many or a size class.

>NA|NA|TRBJ1-4|TRBV4-3
TGCGCCAGCAGCCCAAGAAAAGGACAGCAAAATGAAAAACTGTTTTTT
CASSPRKGQQNEKLFF
>NA|NA|TRBJ1-2|TRBV14
TGTGCCAGCAGCCAAGGAGGACACTTCTATGGCTACACCTTC
CASSQGGHFYGYTF
>NA|NA|TRBJ2-2|TRBV29-1
TGCAGCGTTGAAGAACTCAGGGTTGGGGACACCGGGGAGCTGTTTTTT
CSVEELRVGDTGELFF
>NA|NA|TRBJ1-6|TRBV6-1
TGTGCCAGCGCGGGGTTTAATTCACCCCTCCACTTT
CASAGFNSPLHF
>NA|few|TRBJ2-5|TRBV11-2
TGTGCCAGCAGCTTGCGGGGCCCTCAAGAGACCCAGTACTTC
CASSLRGPQETQYF
>TRBD1|NA|TRBJ1-2|TRBV6-5
TGTGCCAGCAGTGGACGGGACAGGGCCGTCGCTGGCTACACCTTC
CASSGRDRAVAGYTF
>NA|once|TRBJ1-2|TRBV7-2
TGTGCCAGCAGCTTGGCTGTTAATAATGGCTACACCTTC
CASSLAVNNGYTF
>TRBD1|NA|TRBJ1-3|TRBV7-2
TGTGCCAGCAGCTCCATAGGACAGGGCTCTGGAAACACCATATATTTT
CASSSIGQGSGNTIYF
>TRBD1|NA|TRBJ1-5|TRBV27
TGTGCCAGCAGTCAGTCGAACAGGGGACCCCAGCATTTT
CASSQSNRGPQHF
>NA|NA|TRBJ2-3|TRBV7-6
TGTGCCAGCAGCTTAGCGGCTAGCACAGATACGCAGTATTTT
CASSLAASTDTQYF
>TRBD2|once|TRBJ2-3|TRBV5-1
TGCGCCAGCAGCTTGGGGACTAGCGGGAGGAGCACAGATACGCAGTATTTT
CASSLGTSGRSTDTQYF
>NA|few|TRBJ2-1|TRBV7-9
TGTGCCAGCAGCCCTAACCGGGACTCCCCCTACAATGAGCAGTTCTTC
CASSPNRDSPYNEQFF
>TRBD2|NA|TRBJ2-7|TRBV6-5
TGTGCCAGCAGTTACTGGGGGGGCGAGCAGTACTTC
CASSYWGGEQYF
>TRBD2|NA|TRBJ2-1|TRBV6-4
TGTGCCAGCAGTGACTCCCCGATGAGCGGGAGAGGAAAGGAGCAGTTCTTC
CASSDSPMSGRGKEQFF
>TRBD1|NA|TRBJ1-2|TRBV7-2
TGTGCCAGCAGCTCGGGAGGGGGCCCTAGACAGGGATGGTATGGCTACACCTTC
CASSSGGGPRQGWYGYTF
>NA|NA|TRBJ1-3|TRBV6-1
TGTGCCAGCAAGAGGTCGGGAGAGTGGCACACCATATATTTT
CASKRSGEWHTIYF
>TRBD1|NA|TRBJ2-1|TRBV6-6
TGTGCCAGCAGTTACTCCGGGGACAGTGCCTACAATGAGCAGTTCTTC
CASSYSGDSAYNEQFF
>NA|NA|TRBJ1-1|TRBV19
TGTGCCAGTAGAGCCCACACTGAAGCTTTCTTT
CASRAHTEAFF
>TRBD1|NA|TRBJ2-5|TRBV13
TGTGCCAGCAGCCAAAGGACAGGGGGCCGAGAGACCCAGTACTTC
CASSQRTGGRETQYF
>TRBD1|few|TRBJ2-7|TRBV7-8
TGTGCCAGCAGCTTGTACAGGGGGCACGACGAGCAGTACTTC
CASSLYRGHDEQYF
>NA|NA|TRBJ2-3|TRBV7-2
TGTGCCAGCAGCTTATCTACAGATACGCAGTATTTT
CASSLSTDTQYF
>TRBD1|NA|TRBJ1-4|TRBV27
TGTGCCAGCAGGCAGGGGGTACCAACTAATGAAAAACTGTTTTTT
CASRQGVPTNEKLFF
>NA|NA|TRBJ1-4|TRBV27
TGTGCCAGCAGCCCCGCGGGGCGCCTGGATGAAAAACTGTTTTTT
CASSPAGRLDEKLFF
>TRBD1|NA|TRBJ1-2|TRBV5-1
TGCGCCAGCAGCTCGGGACAGGGGAGTAATGGCTACACCTTC
CASSSGQGSNGYTF
>NA|NA|TRBJ1-1|TRBV10-2
TGCGCCAGCAGTGAGTCGACTCGGGAGGTCACTGAAGCTTTCTTT
CASSESTREVTEAFF
>NA|NA|TRBJ2-1|TRBV11-2
TGTGCCAGCAGCCCAGGACTTTACAATGAGCAGTTCTTC
CASSPGLYNEQFF
>TRBD1|NA|TRBJ2-1|TRBV10-3
TGTGCCATCAGTGAAGGACAGGGGGCGTCCCACAATGAGCAGTTCTTC
CAISEGQGASHNEQFF
>TRBD2|NA|TRBJ2-5|TRBV9
TGTGCCAGCAGCTTAGGGGGCGGGAGGGCCGCGGAGACCCAGTACTTC
CASSLGGGRAAETQYF
>TRBD2|NA|TRBJ2-7|TRBV13
TGTGCCAGCAGCTTACGAGTGGGTAGCGGGGGGGCTGGCGAGCAGTACTTC
CASSLRVGSGGAGEQYF
>TRBD1|NA|TRBJ2-5|TRBV4-3
TGCGCCAGCAGCCAAGACGGGACAGTCCCAGGGACCCAGTACTTC
CASSQDGTVPGTQYF
>TRBD1|once|TRBJ2-7|TRBV5-6
TGTGCCAGCAGCCCGACAGGGAGCCACGAGCAGTACTTC
CASSPTGSHEQYF
>TRBD1|NA|TRBJ2-7|TRBV11-2
TGTGCCAGCAGCTTAATCCGACAGGGGATCCACGAGCAGTACTTC
CASSLIRQGIHEQYF
>NA|NA|TRBJ2-1|TRBV15
TGTGCCACCAGCAGGGCGACAGGAGAGCAGTTCTTC
CATSRATGEQFF
>TRBD1|NA|TRBJ2-7|TRBV4-1
TGCGCCAGCAGCCCCCCGGGCGCCAGGGGGACCTACGAGCAGTACTTC
CASSPPGARGTYEQYF
>NA|NA|TRBJ1-1|TRBV6-5
TGTGCCACGGCAGGGCCGGGCACTGAAGCTTTCTTT
CATAGPGTEAFF
>NA|NA|TRBJ1-2|TRBV29-1
TGCAGCGGCGGGGGGAACTATGGCTACACCTTC
CSGGGNYGYTF
>NA|NA|TRBJ1-1|TRBV6-6
TGTGCCAGCATCCTCTCCCGGGACTCAATATCTGAAGCTTTCTTT
CASILSRDSISEAFF